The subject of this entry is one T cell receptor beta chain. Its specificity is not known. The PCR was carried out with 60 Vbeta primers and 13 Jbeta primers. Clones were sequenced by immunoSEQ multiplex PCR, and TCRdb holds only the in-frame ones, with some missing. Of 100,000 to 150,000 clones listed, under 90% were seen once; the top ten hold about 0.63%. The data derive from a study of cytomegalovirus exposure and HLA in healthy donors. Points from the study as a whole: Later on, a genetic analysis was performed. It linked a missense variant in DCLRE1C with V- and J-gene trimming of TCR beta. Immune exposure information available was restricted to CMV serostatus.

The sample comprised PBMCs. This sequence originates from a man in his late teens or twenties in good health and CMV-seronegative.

CDR3 protein: CASSSFRDTQPQHF. The CDR3 coding sequence is TGTGCCAGCAGCTCTTTCAGGGACACGCAGCCCCAGCATTTT. The chain couples TRBV7-9 to TRBJ1-5; a weak D match, TRBD1 (6 bases). V lost 4 bases and J 7 bases, leaving 14 bases between the germline ends. The CDR3 sequence is 14 residues long. Germline assignment: CDR1 SEHNR and CDR2 FQNEAQ (reference sequence).